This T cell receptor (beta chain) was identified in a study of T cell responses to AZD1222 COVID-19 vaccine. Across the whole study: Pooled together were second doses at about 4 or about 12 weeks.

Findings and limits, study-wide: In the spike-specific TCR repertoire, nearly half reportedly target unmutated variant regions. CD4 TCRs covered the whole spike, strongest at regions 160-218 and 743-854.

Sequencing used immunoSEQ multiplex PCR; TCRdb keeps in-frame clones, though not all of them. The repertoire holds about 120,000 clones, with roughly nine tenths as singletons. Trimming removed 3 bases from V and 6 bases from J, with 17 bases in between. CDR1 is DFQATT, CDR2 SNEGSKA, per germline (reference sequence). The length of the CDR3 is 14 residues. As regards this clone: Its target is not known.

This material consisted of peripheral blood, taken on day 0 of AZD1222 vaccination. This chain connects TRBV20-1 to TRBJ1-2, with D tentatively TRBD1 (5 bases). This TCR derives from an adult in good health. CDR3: CSASSGRSQDGYTF. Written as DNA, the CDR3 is TGCAGTGCTAGTTCAGGGCGAAGTCAGGATGGCTACACCTTC.